These T cell receptor beta chains were read from a single sample in a study of cytomegalovirus exposure and HLA in healthy donors. Assay used: immunoSEQ multiplex PCR; TCRdb lists only in-frame clones, some missing. In the table there are 150,000 to 200,000 clones, 60% to 80% of which are singletons. The specimen sequenced was PBMCs. Receptor source: a man between 18 and 35 years old in good health and CMV-seropositive. CDR3s include the opening cysteine and the closing phenylalanine or tryptophan. Each record gives: CDR3 protein, J gene, V gene, clone size. A row's size may be missing; if present it is once, few, many or a size class.

cdr3_aa: CASSQVVAPPQAQYF; j_call: TRBJ2-5; v_call: TRBV4-1; clone_size: once
cdr3_aa: CASRKGLGDYGYTF; j_call: TRBJ1-2; v_call: TRBV6-6; clone_size: NA
cdr3_aa: CSVEDRSWEDSYGYTF; j_call: TRBJ1-2; v_call: TRBV29-1; clone_size: NA
cdr3_aa: CASSFGQVNTEAFF; j_call: TRBJ1-1; v_call: TRBV28; clone_size: NA
cdr3_aa: CASSSTGQGLLEAFF; j_call: TRBJ1-1; v_call: TRBV13; clone_size: NA
cdr3_aa: CAISPGQGESGYTF; j_call: TRBJ1-2; v_call: TRBV10-3; clone_size: once
cdr3_aa: CASSSTGGSSYNEQFF; j_call: TRBJ2-1; v_call: TRBV19; clone_size: once
cdr3_aa: CATLRGSSYNSPLHF; j_call: TRBJ1-6; v_call: TRBV7-8; clone_size: few
cdr3_aa: CASSPRDSGQETQYF; j_call: TRBJ2-5; v_call: TRBV4-1; clone_size: once
cdr3_aa: CASRDYSTDTQYF; j_call: TRBJ2-3; v_call: TRBV6-1; clone_size: NA
cdr3_aa: CASSLGEGRQGLVTQYF; j_call: TRBJ2-5; v_call: TRBV7-6; clone_size: NA
cdr3_aa: CASSPRQGADTGELFF; j_call: TRBJ2-2; v_call: TRBV9; clone_size: NA
cdr3_aa: CASSFRGGGPDTEAFF; j_call: TRBJ1-1; v_call: TRBV7-9; clone_size: NA
cdr3_aa: CASSPGRSEGTEAFF; j_call: TRBJ1-1; v_call: TRBV5-1; clone_size: few
cdr3_aa: CASSALGNSGNTIYF; j_call: TRBJ1-3; v_call: TRBV2; clone_size: few
cdr3_aa: CASSEGHRVTGNTIYF; j_call: TRBJ1-3; v_call: TRBV2; clone_size: NA
cdr3_aa: CATRGSGSSTDTQYF; j_call: TRBJ2-3; v_call: TRBV6-5; clone_size: few
cdr3_aa: CASTPGQGGPGHGYTF; j_call: TRBJ1-2; v_call: TRBV19; clone_size: NA
cdr3_aa: CASKDGLAGGETDTQYF; j_call: TRBJ2-3; v_call: TRBV5-1; clone_size: NA
cdr3_aa: CASSPRTNRNEQFF; j_call: TRBJ2-1; v_call: TRBV11-3; clone_size: NA
cdr3_aa: CSVEVAGEQFF; j_call: TRBJ2-1; v_call: TRBV29-1; clone_size: NA
cdr3_aa: CASSLGLAGYTGELFF; j_call: TRBJ2-2; v_call: TRBV5-6; clone_size: NA
cdr3_aa: CASSIIDTLRGGYTF; j_call: TRBJ1-2; v_call: TRBV19; clone_size: NA
cdr3_aa: CASSLSGWASGNTGELFF; j_call: TRBJ2-2; v_call: TRBV11-2; clone_size: NA
cdr3_aa: CASSTGYGYTF; j_call: TRBJ1-2; v_call: TRBV19; clone_size: few
cdr3_aa: CASSEFRNYWGDGNQPQHF; j_call: TRBJ1-5; v_call: TRBV2; clone_size: NA
cdr3_aa: CASSPTGDYGYTF; j_call: TRBJ1-2; v_call: TRBV6-5; clone_size: few
cdr3_aa: CASSPPGQLNTEAFF; j_call: TRBJ1-1; v_call: TRBV5-4; clone_size: NA
cdr3_aa: CATSWGGSLDGELFF; j_call: TRBJ2-2; v_call: TRBV6-5; clone_size: NA
cdr3_aa: CASSLAYRGQNYGYTF; j_call: TRBJ1-2; v_call: TRBV28; clone_size: few
cdr3_aa: CAWSQARGSTDTQYF; j_call: TRBJ2-3; v_call: TRBV30; clone_size: NA
cdr3_aa: CASSKGGGSYGYTF; j_call: TRBJ1-2; v_call: TRBV21-1; clone_size: NA